The sequence of this TCR beta chain was determined in a study of metastatic and nonmetastatic thyroid tumors. Thyroid surgery took place with no prior treatment in any patient. The sample holds many counts of this clone. The CDR3 loop spans 15 amino acids. Per the germline V gene, CDR1 is SNHLY and CDR2 is FYNNEI. The V end was cut by 7 bases, the J end by 0 bases, with 15 bases between. TCRdb recomputed clones from the PCR reads via MiXCR. The sample carries about 30,000 clones, just under 30% recorded once. The chain uses TRBV2 and TRBJ1-1, with D possibly being TRBD1 (5 bases). This TCR was sampled from a female donor with papillary thyroid cancer or a benign thyroid nodule (not recorded which). Some clones in this sample may be carry-over from other donors' samples. The sample consisted of blood. CDR3 loop: CASKARSDMNTEAFF. For the CDR3, the DNA is TGTGCCAGCAAAGCGCGATCGGACATGAACACTGAAGCTTTCTTT. Variable domain in full (rest from reference TRBV2 and TRBJ1-1): EPEVTQTPSHQVTQMGQEVILRCVPISNHLYFYWYRQILGQKVEFLVSFYNNEISEKSEIFDDQFSVERPDGSNFTLKIRSTKLEDSAMYFCASKARSDMNTEAFFGQGTRLTVV.